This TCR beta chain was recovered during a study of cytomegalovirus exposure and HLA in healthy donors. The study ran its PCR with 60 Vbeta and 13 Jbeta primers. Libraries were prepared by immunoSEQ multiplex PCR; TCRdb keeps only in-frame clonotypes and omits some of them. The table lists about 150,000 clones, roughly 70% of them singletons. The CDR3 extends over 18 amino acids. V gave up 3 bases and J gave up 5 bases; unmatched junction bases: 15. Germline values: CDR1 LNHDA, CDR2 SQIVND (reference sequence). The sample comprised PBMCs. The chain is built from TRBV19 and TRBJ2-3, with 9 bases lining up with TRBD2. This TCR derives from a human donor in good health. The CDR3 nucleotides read TGTGCCAGTAGTATGAGTGGGACTAGCTCCATTAGAGGAGATACGCAGTATTTT. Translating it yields CASSMSGTSSIRGDTQYF. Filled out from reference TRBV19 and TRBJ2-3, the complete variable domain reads DGGITQSPKYLFRKEGQNVTLSCEQNLNHDAMYWYRQDPGQGLRLIYYSQIVNDFQKGDIAEGYSVSREKKESFPLTVTSAQKNPTAFYLCASSMSGTSSIRGDTQYFGPGTRLTVL.